Listed here are 3 T cell receptor beta chains from one sample, sequenced in a study of shared clonotypes between healthy human individuals. The data were produced by immunoSEQ multiplex PCR, yet TCRdb's version contains in-frame clones alone and is incomplete. The data contain under 1,100,000 clones, 70% to 80% of them seen just once; the ten biggest clones take up 0.6% to 0.75%. Material for sequencing was memory CD4+ T cells from PBMCs. Subset here: CD45RA-negative fraction. The receptors come from a man aged 18 to 29 in good health. Some clones in this sample may be carry-over from other donors' samples.

The chain recombines TRBV10-1 with TRBJ2-2, with 7 bases lining up with TRBD1. The V gene's germline CDR1 is WNHNN and CDR2 SYGVQD (reference sequence). This CDR3 is built from 15 residues. V trimming: 5 bases; J trimming: 0 bases; junction bases outside the gene matches: 3. CDR3 amino acids: CASSRDSSNTGELFF. As DNA, the CDR3 is TGCGCCAGCAGTCGGGACAGTTCGAACACCGGGGAGCTGTTTTTT.

About this clone itself: One base separates it from a far larger clone, so it is likely a read error. The chain uses TRBV29-1 and TRBJ2-1, with 8 bases matching TRBD2. With V trimmed by 8 bases and J by 0 bases, 9 bases remained unmatched. The length of the CDR3 is 15 residues. Germline V gives CDR1 SQVTM, CDR2 ANQGSEA. As DNA, the CDR3 is TGCAGCATACGGACTAGCTCAGGCTCCTACAATGAGCAGTTCTTC. Amino acid sequence: CSIRTSSGSYNEQFF.

For this clone: This may be a read error, as it is one base from a much larger clone. The chain is built from TRBV5-4 and TRBJ2-4; no clear D gene. The CDR3 sequence is 12 residues long. Germline V gene data show CDR1 as SGHNT and CDR2 as YYREEE (reference sequence). This chain's CDR3 is CASSFNQNIQNF. The CDR3 DNA reads as TGTGCCAGCAGCTTCAATCAAAACATTCAGAACTTC.